What follows are 2 T cell receptor beta chains derived from one specimen sequenced in a study of T cell responses to AZD1222 COVID-19 vaccine. Repertoires were generated with immunoSEQ multiplex PCR, while TCRdb's copy carries only in-frame clones and drops some. The repertoire holds approximately 200,000 clones, roughly 90% seen once, with nearly 3.5% in the top ten. The source material was peripheral blood, sampled 28 days after the second AZD1222 dose. Every receptor here comes from an adult who received the AZD1222 COVID-19 vaccine.

A single count supports this clone. V usage is TRBV6-6 and J usage is TRBJ1-5; perhaps TRBD1 as D (5 bases). The CDR3 consists of 14 residues. Germline V gene data show CDR1 as MNHNY and CDR2 as SVGAGI (reference sequence). The V and J ends lost 0 bases and 5 bases respectively, with 8 bases between them. The CDR3 DNA reads as TGTGCCAGCAGTTACTCGACCAGGGATCAGCCCCAGCATTTT. Amino acids: CASSYSTRDQPQHF.

The J gene is TRBJ2-5, the V gene TRBV5-1, with TRBD2 identical over 10 bases. V was pared by 1 base and J by 1 base, with 1 base of the junction left unmatched. This CDR3 spans 15 amino acids. CDR1 is SGHRS, CDR2 YFSETQ, per germline. In DNA, the CDR3 is TGCGCCAGCAGCTTGATAGCGGGGGGCCAAGAGACCCAGTACTTC. Encoded protein: CASSLIAGGQETQYF.